The 6 T cell receptor beta chains below were found in one sample sequenced in a study of cytotoxic CD8 clonotypes in ibrutinib-treated CLL. The protocol was immunoSEQ multiplex PCR, while the TCRdb copy is restricted to in-frame clones and leaves out a portion. The data hold about 160,000 clones, with about 80% observed a single time. The starting material was PBMCs, obtained after 12 months of ibrutinib treatment. These receptors originate from a human donor with chronic lymphocytic leukemia.

The CDR3 DNA reads as TGTGCCAGCTCTCTGAAGGCGCAGGGGATAACTGAAGCTTTCTTT. Its protein product is CASSLKAQGITEAFF. The chain links TRBV18 to TRBJ1-1; D perhaps matches TRBD1 (6 bases). The germline V gene has CDR1 KGHSH and CDR2 LQKENI. The CDR3 runs 15 residues. The ends were cut back, 6 bases at V and 5 bases at J, with 19 bases in the middle.

V is TRBV2 and J is TRBJ1-2; 7 bases align to TRBD1. CDR1 and CDR2 (germline): SNHLY, FYNNEI. The CDR3 is 13 amino acids. V shed 5 bases, J shed 7 bases, and the junction held 7 bases outside the gene matches. The CDR3: CASSLQGWVGYTF. The CDR3 DNA is TGTGCCAGCAGTTTACAGGGGTGGGTTGGCTACACCTTC. Full variable domain (outside the CDR3, taken from reference TRBV2 and TRBJ1-2): EPEVTQTPSHQVTQMGQEVILRCVPISNHLYFYWYRQILGQKVEFLVSFYNNEISEKSEIFDDQFSVERPDGSNFTLKIRSTKLEDSAMYFCASSLQGWVGYTFGSGTRLTVV.

The rearrangement joins TRBV28 to TRBJ1-5, with D unresolved. CDR3 size: 12 residues. The germline V gene encodes CDR1 MDHEN and CDR2 SYDVKM. The CDR3 DNA sequence: TGTGCGGCGGCCGATAGCAATCAGCCCCAGCATTTT. It encodes CAAADSNQPQHF.

V is TRBV4-2 and J is TRBJ1-4; D is undetermined. CDR1 LGHNA and CDR2 YNFKEQ come from the germline V gene. Trimming shortened V by 4 bases and J by 4 bases, and 19 bases separated the two germline ends. This CDR3 comprises 17 residues. CDR3 sequence (DNA): TGTGCCAGCAGCCGGGAGCCGGCTGGGGAAGGTAATGAAAAACTGTTTTTT. It translates to CASSREPAGEGNEKLFF.

This clone was detected only once. The chain links TRBV4-2 to TRBJ1-4; no firm D call. CDR3 length: 15 amino acids. The V and J ends lost 3 bases and 9 bases respectively, with 17 bases between them. Germline lookup yields CDR1 LGHNA and CDR2 YNFKEQ. CDR3: CASSQETGPRKKLFF. As DNA, the CDR3 is TGTGCCAGCAGCCAGGAAACGGGTCCTAGGAAAAAACTGTTTTTT.

This clone appeared once. The chain joins TRBV28 to TRBJ2-5; 8 nucleotides align to TRBD2. Germline values: CDR1 MDHEN, CDR2 SYDVKM. The CDR3 is 14 residues long. V was pared by 7 bases and J by 5 bases, with 9 bases of the junction left unmatched. The chain's CDR3 is CASIRSGSAETQYF. The CDR3 nucleotides are TGTGCCAGCATCAGAAGCGGGAGTGCGGAGACCCAGTACTTC.